The 25 T cell receptor beta chains below all came from one sample that was sequenced in a study of blood T cell repertoires in COVID-19. Assay: immunoSEQ multiplex PCR; the TCRdb copy retains only in-frame clones and omits some. The sample shows 100,000 to 150,000 clones, 70% to 90% of them seen only once. The sample taken for sequencing was peripheral blood. The source is a man between 65 and 79 years old with active COVID-19.

This sequence joins TRBV28 and TRBJ2-1, with D hard to call. Per germline, CDR1 MDHEN and CDR2 SYDVKM. V lost 7 bases, J lost 0 bases, and 16 bases lay in between. The CDR3 sequence is 16 residues long. The CDR3 region is CASNLARWSSYNEQFF. The CDR3 DNA is TGTGCCAGCAACCTGGCGCGGTGGAGCTCCTACAATGAGCAGTTCTTC.

The V gene is TRBV28, the J gene TRBJ2-7; 9 bases align to TRBD1. The CDR3 spans 17 residues. CDR1 is MDHEN and CDR2 is SYDVKM in the germline V gene. Trimming cost V 5 bases and J 2 bases; bases outside gene matches: 13. CDR3 nucleotides: TGTGCCAGCAGTCCTAGGGGTACCGGGACAGGGACCTACGAGCAGTACTTC. It yields the protein CASSPRGTGTGTYEQYF.

The chain uses TRBV6-4 and TRBJ2-5; maybe TRBD2 (6 bases). Germline CDR1 and CDR2: MRHNA and SNTAGT. The CDR3 is 15 amino acids. V was clipped by 4 bases and J by 1 base, with 13 bases between them. The CDR3 loop is CASSGEEDFQETQYF. In DNA, the CDR3 is TGTGCCAGCAGTGGGGAGGAGGATTTCCAAGAGACCCAGTACTTC.

The chain recombines TRBV7-3 with TRBJ2-1, with a possible D match to TRBD2 (6 bases). The germline V and J ends were trimmed by 1 base and 2 bases, with 9 bases remaining between them. Germline CDR1 reads SGHTA; CDR2 reads FQGTGA. CDR3 length equals 15 residues. The CDR3 coding sequence is TGTGCCAGCAGCTTAATTAGCGGACCCTACAATGAGCAGTTCTTC. Encoded protein: CASSLISGPYNEQFF.

V and J are TRBV6-4 and TRBJ2-5; 10 bases match TRBD1. The germline V gene encodes CDR1 MRHNA and CDR2 SNTAGT. The V and J ends lost 5 bases and 5 bases, in that order; junction bases with no gene match: 2. The CDR3 is 13 residues long. As DNA, the CDR3 is TGTGCCAGCAGTAAGGACAGGGGGGAGACCCAGTACTTC. Amino acid sequence: CASSKDRGETQYF.

The V and J genes are TRBV10-3 and TRBJ2-1; the match to TRBD2 covers 8 bases. This CDR3 is built from 15 residues. J was trimmed by 6 bases and V by 1 base; bases with no gene match: 5. CDR1 and CDR2 from the germline V gene are ENHRY and SYGVKD. As DNA, the CDR3 is TGTGCCATCAGTGAGTTGGCTAGCGGGCCCAATGAGCAGTTCTTC. Translating gives CAISELASGPNEQFF.

This chain links TRBV19 with TRBJ2-2, with 7 bases aligning to TRBD1. Germline V gives CDR1 LNHDA, CDR2 SQIVND (reference sequence). V shed 4 bases, J shed 1 base, and the junction held 0 bases outside the gene matches. CDR3 length: 14 amino acids. In nucleotides, the CDR3 is TGTGCCAGTAGTAGACAGGGGAACACCGGGGAGCTGTTTTTT. Amino acid sequence: CASSRQGNTGELFF.

This sequence joins TRBV12-3 or TRBV12-4 and TRBJ1-1, with D unresolved. The CDR3 consists of 11 residues. Trimming took off 2 bases at V and 11 bases at J, with 9 bases between the two ends. This chain's CDR3 is CASSLTGSAFF. In DNA, the CDR3 is TGTGCCAGCAGTTTAACGGGATCGGCTTTCTTT.

The chain uses TRBV28 and TRBJ1-6, with D perhaps matching TRBD1 (6 bases). CDR1 is MDHEN and CDR2 is SYDVKM in the germline V gene. The CDR3 extends over 16 amino acids. Trimming cost V 1 base and J 11 bases, with 18 bases left between them. CDR3 protein: CASSLSGRGNRPPLHF. The CDR3 bases are TGTGCCAGCAGTTTATCAGGCAGGGGAAATCGTCCACCCCTCCACTTT.

This chain joins TRBV6-1 and TRBJ2-7; no clear D. The germline V gene has CDR1 MNHNS and CDR2 SASEGT. The V end lost 2 bases, the J end lost 5 bases, and 25 bases lay between the germline ends. The CDR3 has 18 amino acids. For the CDR3, the DNA is TGTGCCAGCAGTGAAACGGAATTTCTTGAGGCGTCGTTCGACGAGCAGTACTTC. Encoded protein: CASSETEFLEASFDEQYF.

This clone has a handful of counts. The chain links TRBV28 to TRBJ1-1; 9 nucleotides agree with TRBD1. The V and J ends lost 6 bases and 1 base, in that order; junction bases with no gene match: 15. CDR1 and CDR2 (germline): MDHEN, SYDVKM. This CDR3 has 18 amino acids. The CDR3 region has the DNA TGTGCCAGCAGAATATATACAGGGACAGGGAAGAAGAACACTGAAGCTTTCTTT. Its translation is CASRIYTGTGKKNTEAFF.

In DNA, the CDR3 is TGTGCCAGCAGTCCGCGGACAGGGGGCGACGAGCAGTACTTC. This encodes CASSPRTGGDEQYF. The chain employs TRBV28 and TRBJ2-7; the match to TRBD1 covers 11 bases. The germline V gene encodes CDR1 MDHEN and CDR2 SYDVKM. This CDR3 has 14 residues. The V segment lost 5 bases and the J segment 5 bases; nucleotides outside the gene matches: 5.

A single count supports this clone. V gene TRBV3-1 (or the pseudogene TRBV3-2) combines with J gene TRBJ2-1; TRBD2 matches at 8 bases. From germline, CDR1 is LGHDT and CDR2 YNNKEL (reference sequence). CDR3 length: 16 residues. The V segment lost 3 bases and the J segment 7 bases; nucleotides outside the gene matches: 11. CDR3 DNA: TGTGCCAGCAGCCACCCCCGGACTAGCAAGTTGAATGAGCAGTTCTTC. Residues: CASSHPRTSKLNEQFF.

V usage is TRBV5-1 and J usage is TRBJ1-1, with D maybe TRBD1 (6 bases). The V end lost 0 bases, the J end lost 3 bases, and 15 bases lay between the germline ends. The CDR3 has 16 amino acids. Per germline, CDR1 SGHRS and CDR2 YFSETQ. CDR3 in DNA: TGCGCCAGCAGCTTGGAATCCGGGACACATTACACTGAAGCTTTCTTT. Translation gives CASSLESGTHYTEAFF.

The chain is built from TRBV4-1 and TRBJ1-1; 8 bases map to TRBD1. Germline assignment: CDR1 MGHRA and CDR2 YSYEKL. The V segment lost 3 bases and the J segment 11 bases; nucleotides outside the gene matches: 8. There are 13 residues in the CDR3. CDR3 amino acids: CASSHPGGRGAFF. CDR3 sequence (DNA): TGCGCCAGCAGCCATCCAGGGGGCCGCGGGGCTTTCTTT.

The chain employs TRBV28 and TRBJ1-6; 7 positions match TRBD1. CDR3 length: 14 amino acids. CDR1 and CDR2 from the germline V gene are MDHEN and SYDVKM. V lost 3 bases, J lost 10 bases, and 6 bases stayed unmatched. For the CDR3, the DNA is TGTGCCAGCAGTTTTCCTCAGACAGGGTCACCCCTCCACTTT. Translation: CASSFPQTGSPLHF.

The chain couples TRBV5-1 to TRBJ2-1, with D tentatively TRBD2 (6 bases). Per the germline V gene, CDR1 is SGHRS and CDR2 is YFSETQ. The V end lost 1 base, the J end lost 6 bases, and 11 bases lay between the germline ends. This CDR3 contains 14 residues. The CDR3 DNA follows: TGCGCCAGCAGCTTGACGGGAGCCGGCAATGAGCAGTTCTTC. This translates into CASSLTGAGNEQFF.

The V gene is TRBV5-4, the J gene TRBJ1-2; 7 bases match TRBD1. V shed 0 bases, J shed 7 bases, and the junction held 9 bases outside the gene matches. CDR1 SGHNT and CDR2 YYREEE come from the germline V gene (reference sequence). The CDR3 has 15 residues. CDR3 loop: CASSLEAGGTGGYTF. The CDR3 DNA reads TGTGCCAGCAGCTTGGAGGCAGGGGGTACGGGTGGCTACACCTTC.

The chain recombines TRBV30 with TRBJ1-1, with a tentative D call TRBD1 (5 bases). Trimming shortened V by 1 base and J by 1 base, and 10 bases separated the two germline ends. Germline CDR1 is GTSNPN and CDR2 is SVGIG (reference sequence). This CDR3 contains 14 residues. The CDR3 is CAWSAAGGNTEAFF. DNA for the CDR3: TGTGCCTGGAGTGCTGCGGGGGGGAACACTGAAGCTTTCTTT.

This clone was seen a single time. The germline gene is not matched at one end of the junction; a read error may be the cause. V gene TRBV19 combines with J gene TRBJ2-2; possibly TRBD2 for D (6 bases). CDR1 is LNHDA and CDR2 is SQIVND in the germline V gene (reference sequence). The CDR3 is 17 amino acids. CDR3 DNA: TGTGCCAGTACTATGGGCACTAGCCCACTGAACGCCGGGGAGCTGTTTTTT. This sequence encodes CASTMGTSPLNAGELFF.

The V call is TRBV6-5, the J call TRBJ2-1; D gene uncertain. Germline CDR1 reads MNHEY; CDR2 reads SVGAGI. With 6 bases removed from V and 1 base from J, the gap between germline ends came to 7 bases. This CDR3 is 13 amino acids long. The CDR3 spells CASRAHSYNEQFF. In DNA form, the CDR3 reads TGTGCCAGCAGAGCCCATTCCTACAATGAGCAGTTCTTC.

This chain connects TRBV6-5 to TRBJ2-1; TRBD2 agrees at 7 bases. With V trimmed by 7 bases and J by 9 bases, 12 bases remained unmatched. This CDR3 region has 14 residues. Germline values: CDR1 MNHEY, CDR2 SVGAGI. CDR3 sequence reads: CASTVIAGVGEQFF. The CDR3 DNA sequence: TGTGCCAGCACGGTGATTGCGGGGGTTGGTGAGCAGTTCTTC.

This clone appeared once. The chain links TRBV11-2 to TRBJ2-3, with 8 bases fitting TRBD2. The length of the CDR3 is 15 residues. The trim removed 4 bases at V and 0 bases at J, leaving 3 bases unmatched. Germline values: CDR1 SGHAT, CDR2 FQNNGV. The CDR3 is CASSSLAVSTDTQYF. The CDR3 DNA follows: TGTGCCAGCAGCTCACTAGCGGTTAGCACAGATACGCAGTATTTT.

DNA for the CDR3: TGTGCCAGCAGCGTAGCCAGTAACTATGGCTACACCTTC. Translating it yields CASSVASNYGYTF. The V call is TRBV9, the J call TRBJ1-2, with D hard to call. Trimming shortened V by 0 bases and J by 1 base, and 4 bases separated the two germline ends. The CDR3 totals 13 residues. CDR1 is SGDLS, CDR2 YYNGEE, per germline. The complete variable domain, with remaining parts taken from reference TRBV9 and TRBJ1-2, reads DSGVTQTPKHLITATGQRVTLRCSPRSGDLSVYWYQQSLDQGLQFLIQYYNGEERAKGNILERFSAQQFPDLHSELNLSSLELGDSALYFCASSVASNYGYTFGSGTRLTVV.

The chain couples TRBV28 to TRBJ2-7; 10 bases are a match to TRBD1. With V trimmed by 6 bases and J by 3 bases, 8 bases remained unmatched. Germline lookup yields CDR1 MDHEN and CDR2 SYDVKM. CDR3 length: 15 residues. The CDR3 region is CASSRQGARIYEQYF. CDR3 DNA sequence: TGTGCCAGCAGCAGACAGGGGGCGAGGATCTACGAGCAGTACTTC.